A selection of T cell receptor beta chains follows, all from one sample in a study of cytomegalovirus exposure and HLA in healthy donors. Assay: immunoSEQ multiplex PCR; the TCRdb copy retains only in-frame clones and omits some. This table holds about 82,000 clones, roughly 94% found once. The sequencing input was PBMCs. Receptor source: a woman between 18 and 29 years old in good health and CMV-seronegative. Each CDR3 is given with its conserved first and last residue. A D gene is named only where the DNA matches it firmly. Only some rows state a clone size, as once, few, many or a class for expanded clones.

V,D,size,J,CDR3,DNA
TRBV28,.,.,TRBJ2-7,CASSPRGGGRPYEQYF,TGTGCCAGCAGCCCCCGGGGTGGGGGGAGGCCCTACGAGCAGTACTTC
TRBV29-1,.,.,TRBJ2-7,CSVVAGSSYEQYF,TGCAGCGTTGTTGCGGGGAGCTCCTACGAGCAGTACTTC
TRBV7-2,.,.,TRBJ1-4,CASSARPGLVNEKLFF,TGTGCCAGCAGCGCGAGACCGGGACTGGTTAATGAAAAACTGTTTTTT
TRBV7-8,.,once,TRBJ2-1,CASSFSGEQFF,TGTGCCAGCAGCTTTTCGGGTGAGCAGTTCTTC
TRBV15,.,.,TRBJ1-1,CATSSPLTRLTNTEAFF,TGTGCCACCAGCAGCCCTCTCACCCGACTGACGAACACTGAAGCTTTCTTT
TRBV4-3,.,once,TRBJ2-1,CASSQTGNYNEQFF,TGCGCCAGCAGCCAAACCGGGAACTACAATGAGCAGTTCTTC
TRBV4-3,TRBD1,.,TRBJ2-2,CASRSGTGGSGTGELFF,TGCGCCAGCAGATCCGGGACAGGGGGGTCGGGGACCGGGGAGCTGTTTTTT
TRBV7-2,TRBD1,.,TRBJ1-2,CASSQGAKYGYTF,TGTGCCAGCAGCCAGGGGGCTAAGTATGGCTACACCTTC
TRBV6-5,.,.,TRBJ1-4,CASSYSRRRNEKLFF,TGTGCCAGCAGTTACTCTCGGAGAAGAAATGAAAAACTGTTTTTT
TRBV10-1,TRBD1,.,TRBJ2-7,CASRFRRTGKAYEQYF,TGCGCCAGCAGGTTTCGTCGGACAGGGAAGGCCTACGAGCAGTACTTC
TRBV27,TRBD2,.,TRBJ2-7,CASSLRLAGDYEQYF,TGTGCCAGCAGTTTACGACTAGCGGGGGACTACGAGCAGTACTTC
TRBV10-2,TRBD1,.,TRBJ1-6,CASSAGGQAPYNSPLHF,TGCGCCAGCAGTGCTGGGGGACAGGCCCCCTATAATTCACCCCTCCACTTT
TRBV28,.,.,TRBJ1-1,CASSFGGRQAFF,TGTGCCAGCAGTTTCGGGGGGCGACAAGCTTTCTTT
TRBV21-1,.,.,TRBJ1-5,CASRLTAFYSNQPQHF,TGTGCCAGCAGGCTAACAGCTTTCTATAGCAATCAGCCCCAGCATTTT
TRBV30,TRBD1,.,TRBJ2-6,CAWVDREATGANVLTF,TGTGCCTGGGTGGACAGGGAAGCGACTGGGGCCAACGTCCTGACTTTC
TRBV9,.,.,TRBJ2-2,CASSVGYSGLVAGELFF,TGTGCCAGCAGCGTAGGATATAGCGGTCTTGTCGCCGGGGAGCTGTTTTTT
TRBV6-5,.,.,TRBJ1-1,CASSYFEGNTEAFF,TGTGCCAGCAGTTACTTTGAGGGGAACACTGAAGCTTTCTTT
TRBV19,TRBD1,.,TRBJ2-6,CASSIGQGESGANVLTF,TGTGCCAGTAGTATCGGACAGGGTGAATCTGGGGCCAACGTCCTGACTTTC
TRBV7-2,TRBD2,.,TRBJ2-7,CASSLSRSSGRWTYEQYF,TGTGCCAGCAGCCTTAGTCGAAGCAGCGGGAGGTGGACCTACGAGCAGTACTTC
TRBV18,.,few,TRBJ1-4,CASSIRSGRDYEKLFF,TGTGCCAGCTCCATTAGAAGCGGCAGGGACTATGAAAAACTGTTTTTT
TRBV19,.,.,TRBJ1-5,CATSALNREGKLGLAQHF,TGTGCCACGTCTGCACTCAACAGGGAGGGGAAGCTAGGGCTAGCCCAGCATTTT
TRBV6-5,.,.,TRBJ1-1,CASSYSGGNTEAFF,TGTGCCAGCAGTTATTCCGGGGGGAACACTGAAGCTTTCTTT
TRBV5-1,.,.,TRBJ1-2,CASSLGNPANYGYTF,TGCGCCAGCAGCTTGGGCAACCCAGCTAACTATGGCTACACCTTC
TRBV7-8,.,once,TRBJ2-1,CASSPGGSEQFF,TGTGCCAGCAGCCCTGGTGGGAGTGAGCAGTTCTTC
TRBV10-2,TRBD1,.,TRBJ2-2,CASKGQGAVGELFF,TGCGCCAGCAAGGGACAGGGGGCCGTCGGGGAGCTGTTTTTT
TRBV20-1,.,once,TRBJ2-3,CSALHGGTQYF,TGCAGCGCCCTTCACGGGGGTACGCAGTATTTT
TRBV10-2,.,.,TRBJ2-7,CASSPQAYEQYF,TGCGCCAGCAGCCCACAGGCCTACGAGCAGTACTTC
TRBV6-1,.,.,TRBJ1-1,CASRTLMGGEAFF,TGTGCCAGCAGGACCTTGATGGGGGGGGAAGCTTTCTTT
TRBV19,.,once,TRBJ1-2,CASSPLGSGYTF,TGTGCCAGTAGTCCACTAGGGTCGGGCTACACCTTC
TRBV10-3,TRBD1,once,TRBJ2-6,CAISASGTGRSGANVLTF,TGTGCCATCAGTGCGTCCGGGACAGGGAGGTCTGGGGCCAACGTCCTGACTTTC
TRBV7-9,TRBD1,.,TRBJ2-7,CASGRTGGGYEQYF,TGTGCCAGCGGGAGGACAGGGGGTGGGTACGAGCAGTACTTC